These T cell receptor beta chains were read from a single sample in a study of shared clonotypes between healthy human individuals. Using immunoSEQ multiplex PCR, the repertoire was profiled, and TCRdb retains in-frame clones only, with some absent. The table includes 800,000 to 1,200,000 clones, approximately 80% detected once. The sample consisted of memory CD4+ T cells from PBMCs. The receptors derive from a man aged 18-30 years in good health. Some clones in this sample may be carry-over from other donors' samples. Both conserved end residues are part of each CDR3. The D gene is left open where the match is weak. Some rows have no size entry. The others give once, few or many, or a class for an expanded clone.

>TRBD1|TRBV9|.|TRBJ1-2
CASSAQDRGRNGYTF
TGTGCCAGCAGCGCCCAAGACAGGGGGCGGAATGGCTACACCTTC
>TRBD1|TRBV27|.|TRBJ2-5
CASTNRGGPQETQYF
TGTGCCAGCACCAACAGGGGCGGCCCTCAAGAGACCCAGTACTTC
>.|TRBV15|.|TRBJ1-5
CATSRDHRQPQHF
TGTGCCACCAGCAGAGATCACCGTCAGCCCCAGCATTTT
>.|TRBV6-6|.|TRBJ1-2
CASSQTHYGYTF
TGTGCCAGCAGCCAAACACACTATGGCTACACCTTC
>.|TRBV10-3|.|TRBJ1-5
CAISDGDQPQHF
TGTGCCATCAGTGACGGGGATCAGCCCCAGCATTTT
>TRBD1|TRBV19|.|TRBJ2-7
CASSIGTGRISYEQYF
TGTGCCAGTAGTATAGGGACAGGGAGGATCTCCTACGAGCAGTACTTC
>.|TRBV5-1|many|TRBJ2-5
CASSYKPRGETQYF
TGCGCCAGCAGTTATAAACCCCGTGGGGAGACCCAGTACTTC
>.|TRBV18|.|TRBJ2-2
CASSTGTMNTGELFF
TGTGCCAGCTCTACCGGGACAATGAACACCGGGGAGCTGTTTTTT
>TRBD2|TRBV5-4|.|TRBJ2-2
CASSHGGTSGTGELFF
TGTGCCAGCAGCCATGGTGGGACTAGCGGGACCGGGGAGCTGTTTTTT
>.|TRBV6-5|.|TRBJ2-3
CASGLVTQYF
TGTGCCAGCGGTTTGGTTACGCAGTATTTT
>.|TRBV7-8|.|TRBJ2-7
CAGGFSWGYEQYF
TGTGCCGGCGGTTTTTCATGGGGCTACGAGCAGTACTTC
>TRBD1|TRBV2|.|TRBJ1-1
CASSPQGGMTEAFF
TGTGCCAGCAGTCCACAGGGGGGGATGACTGAAGCTTTCTTT
>.|TRBV28|.|TRBJ1-3
CASETAGNTIYF
TGTGCCAGCGAGACGGCTGGAAACACCATATATTTT
>.|TRBV7-9|.|TRBJ1-2
CASSLPLSASNGYTF
TGTGCCAGCAGCTTACCTTTATCTGCATCGAATGGCTACACCTTC
>.|TRBV28|.|TRBJ1-3
CASSLGGSINTIYF
TGTGCCAGCAGTTTGGGGGGGTCCATCAACACCATATATTTT
>.|TRBV2|once|TRBJ2-1
CASSEAPQLEQFF
TGTGCCAGCAGTGAAGCACCCCAGCTAGAGCAGTTCTTC
>.|TRBV29-1|.|TRBJ2-5
CSVQTAQETQYF
TGCAGCGTCCAGACAGCCCAAGAGACCCAGTACTTC
>.|TRBV5-1|.|TRBJ1-5
CASSLSPGGGNQPQHF
TGCGCCAGCAGCTTGAGCCCCGGGGGCGGGAATCAGCCCCAGCATTTT
>.|TRBV5-1|.|TRBJ2-2
CASSLSRGTTGELFF
TGCGCCAGCAGCTTGTCTCGCGGCACCACCGGGGAGCTGTTTTTT
>.|TRBV5-1|few|TRBJ1-1
CASSPGNQGNTEAFF
TGCGCCAGCAGCCCGGGGAATCAGGGGAACACTGAAGCTTTCTTT
>.|TRBV7-3|.|TRBJ1-2
CASSLGGSYGYTF
TGTGCCAGCAGCTTAGGTGGGAGCTATGGCTACACCTTC
>TRBD2|TRBV12-5|.|TRBJ2-1
CASGLAAGVVDEQFF
TGTGCTAGTGGTTTGGCTGCGGGAGTTGTGGATGAGCAGTTCTTC
>.|TRBV7-8|.|TRBJ1-3
CASSFGLLSSGNTIYF
TGTGCCAGCAGCTTCGGCCTCTTGAGCTCTGGAAACACCATATATTTT
>.|TRBV19|.|TRBJ2-1
CASSPPKRRGEQFF
TGTGCCAGTAGCCCCCCGAAGCGAAGGGGTGAGCAGTTCTTC
>.|TRBV6-1|few|TRBJ2-2
CASSQGLDRLLGELFF
TGTGCCAGCAGTCAAGGACTGGATCGCCTTCTAGGGGAGCTGTTTTTT
>.|TRBV28|.|TRBJ2-5
CASSLERVMAPRGQETQYF
TGTGCCAGCAGTTTAGAGAGGGTCATGGCACCCCGGGGCCAAGAGACCCAGTACTTC
>.|TRBV7-2|.|TRBJ2-1
CASSRGQIFNEQFF
TGTGCCAGCAGCCGAGGACAGATTTTTAATGAGCAGTTCTTC
>.|TRBV28|.|TRBJ1-3
CASSTPGINAGNTIYF
TGTGCCAGCAGTACCCCGGGGATAAACGCTGGAAACACCATATATTTT
>.|TRBV15|few|TRBJ2-1
CATSRGLARTYNEQFF
TGTGCCACCAGCAGAGGGCTAGCGCGTACCTACAATGAGCAGTTCTTC
>.|TRBV6-5|once|TRBJ2-3
CASSYRKQLDTQYF
TGTGCCAGCAGTTACCGGAAACAGTTAGATACGCAGTATTTT
>.|TRBV2|.|TRBJ1-5
CASSYQGSNQPQHF
TGTGCCAGCAGTTATCAGGGGAGCAATCAGCCCCAGCATTTT
>TRBD2|TRBV7-9|.|TRBJ2-5
CASSTGLAVQETQYF
TGTGCCAGCAGCACCGGACTAGCGGTTCAAGAGACCCAGTACTTC
>.|TRBV5-1|.|TRBJ2-5
CASSLGSQGQETQYF
TGCGCCAGCAGCTTGGGATCGCAGGGGCAAGAGACCCAGTACTTC
>TRBD2|TRBV11-2|.|TRBJ2-1
CASSTVRGRVYNEQFF
TGTGCCAGCAGCACGGTCCGCGGGAGGGTGTACAATGAGCAGTTCTTC
>TRBD2|TRBV7-2|.|TRBJ2-2
CASSPLAGGELFF
TGTGCCAGCAGCCCACTAGCGGGAGGGGAGCTGTTTTTT
>.|TRBV5-1|few|TRBJ2-7
CASSLVLPRRSPLFSYEQYF
TGCGCCAGCAGCTTGGTCCTGCCCCGACGAAGCCCTCTATTCTCCTACGAGCAGTACTTC
>TRBD2|TRBV28|.|TRBJ2-5
CASSFLGGRRSETQYF
TGTGCCAGCAGTTTTTTGGGCGGGAGAAGATCGGAGACCCAGTACTTC
>.|TRBV30|.|TRBJ1-2
CAFTASNYGYTF
TGTGCCTTCACGGCTTCTAACTATGGCTACACCTTC
>.|TRBV10-2|.|TRBJ1-1
CASWGGTEAFF
TGCGCCAGTTGGGGGGGGACTGAAGCTTTCTTT
>.|TRBV28|.|TRBJ1-2
CASIRPGYGYTF
TGTGCCAGCATTAGGCCGGGGTATGGCTACACCTTC
>.|TRBV11-2|.|TRBJ2-3
CASSLGSRGTDTQYF
TGTGCCAGCAGCTTAGGCAGTAGGGGCACAGATACGCAGTATTTT
>TRBD2|TRBV18|.|TRBJ2-3
CASSPPTVAGLDTQYF
TGTGCCAGCTCACCACCGACGGTAGCGGGATTGGATACGCAGTATTTT
>.|TRBV27|few|TRBJ2-3
CASSSVDTQYF
TGTGCCAGCAGTTCAGTAGATACGCAGTATTTT
>.|TRBV15|.|TRBJ1-3
CATSRDLSVSGNTIYF
TGTGCCACCAGCAGAGATCTGAGTGTCTCTGGAAACACCATATATTTT
>TRBD1|TRBV11-3|.|TRBJ1-1
CASHRGSNFNTEAFF
TGTGCCAGCCACAGGGGCAGCAACTTCAACACTGAAGCTTTCTTT
>.|TRBV5-8|few|TRBJ1-1
CASSLYSNTEAFF
TGTGCCAGCAGCTTGTACAGTAACACTGAAGCTTTCTTT
>.|TRBV10-1|.|TRBJ2-5
CASSPGSRTGAGETQYF
TGCGCCAGCAGTCCGGGATCGCGAACTGGGGCCGGAGAGACCCAGTACTTC
>TRBD2|TRBV28|.|TRBJ2-5
CASSPIAGGPETQYF
TGTGCCAGCAGTCCCATAGCGGGAGGGCCGGAGACCCAGTACTTC
>.|TRBV7-2|.|TRBJ2-5
CASSYLPETQYF
TGTGCCAGCAGCTACCTGCCGGAGACCCAGTACTTC
>TRBD2|TRBV7-3|.|TRBJ2-3
CASSRNTIAGVDTQYF
TGTGCCAGCAGCCGAAATACTATAGCGGGAGTAGATACGCAGTATTTT
>TRBD2|TRBV9|.|TRBJ2-5
CASSVTASGETQYF
TGTGCCAGCAGCGTAACGGCTAGCGGCGAGACCCAGTACTTC
>.|TRBV5-1|.|TRBJ2-7
CASSFDGGAYEQYF
TGCGCCAGCAGCTTTGACGGTGGGGCCTACGAGCAGTACTTC
>TRBD1|TRBV28|few|TRBJ1-1
CASQGGTGRTEAFF
TGTGCCAGCCAGGGCGGGACAGGACGAACTGAAGCTTTCTTT
>.|TRBV18|.|TRBJ2-3
CASSPVQGARGTDTQYF
TGTGCCAGCTCACCCGTTCAAGGGGCTAGAGGTACAGATACGCAGTATTTT